Below, 16 T cell receptor beta chains from the same sample are listed, as sequenced in a study of post-analysis software for immune sequencing data. Overall study results and limits: About five TRBV segments were more frequent in patients than controls; TRBV5-6, TRBV5-1 and TRBV20-1 belonged to this group.

Their specific antigens are unknown. Prepared TCR beta cDNA libraries contained unique molecular identifiers. Using its own MiXCR run on the PCR reads, TCRdb lists one record per CDR3 protein. This repertoire shows roughly 170,000 distinct CDR3 sequences, approximately 31% found once; its top ten account for about 1.6%. The sample was blood. The receptors here all came from a girl aged 5 to 17 with multiple sclerosis.

This clonotype was seen repeatedly, ten times or more. The rearrangement joins TRBV2 to TRBJ2-7; 7 bases are shared with TRBD2. CDR3 length equals 14 residues. V shed 3 bases and J 3 bases; nucleotides not matched to a gene: 5. CDR1 and CDR2 (germline): SNHLY, FYNNEI. As DNA, the CDR3 is TGTGCCAGCAGTGATCCCCGGGGGGACTACGAGCAGTACTTC. It codes for CASSDPRGDYEQYF. The full variable domain, completed using reference TRBV2 and TRBJ2-7, is EPEVTQTPSHQVTQMGQEVILRCVPISNHLYFYWYRQILGQKVEFLVSFYNNEISEKSEIFDDQFSVERPDGSNFTLKIRSTKLEDSAMYFCASSDPRGDYEQYFGPGTRLTVT.

The chain uses TRBV19 and TRBJ2-7; TRBD2 aligns across 12 bases. V shed 4 bases, J shed 6 bases, and the junction held 4 bases outside the gene matches. Germline CDR1 is LNHDA and CDR2 is SQIVND (reference sequence). The CDR3 runs to 14 residues. The CDR3 reads CASSRTSGTCEQYF. Written as DNA, the CDR3 is TGTGCCAGTAGTAGGACTAGCGGGACCTGCGAGCAGTACTTC.

This clonotype has just a few counts. The chain combines TRBV20-1 with TRBJ2-1; 8 bases are shared with TRBD2. The CDR3 has 16 amino acids. The germline CDR1 and CDR2 sequences are DFQATT and SNEGSKA (reference sequence). The trim removed 4 bases at V and 6 bases at J, leaving 14 bases unmatched. The CDR3 here is CSAIGPGTSRSNEQFF. In DNA, the CDR3 is TGCAGTGCTATCGGTCCTGGGACTAGTCGCAGCAATGAGCAGTTCTTC.

There are many counts of this clonotype. This sequence joins TRBV5-1 and TRBJ2-7; 10 bases fit TRBD2. CDR3 length equals 14 residues. V trimming: 5 bases; J trimming: 0 bases; junction bases outside the gene matches: 2. The germline gives CDR1 SGHRS, CDR2 YFSETQ. The CDR3 DNA reads as TGCGCCAGCAGTCCTAGCGGGAGCTCCTACGAGCAGTACTTC. Protein product: CASSPSGSSYEQYF.

The chain joins TRBV7-8 to TRBJ2-1; 8 nucleotides agree with TRBD2. Germline assignment: CDR1 SGHVS and CDR2 FQNEAQ. The CDR3 spans 17 residues. The V gene end was trimmed by 1 base and the J gene end by 4 bases; junction bases not matched to a gene: 9. CDR3 in DNA: TGTGCCAGCAGCTTAGTAGATGGCGGGGGGACTTACAATGAGCAGTTCTTC. Amino acids: CASSLVDGGGTYNEQFF.

This rearrangement joins TRBV7-8 to TRBJ2-3, with 9 bases fitting TRBD2. The junction had 6 bases not matched to a gene; V was cut back by 6 bases and J by 2 bases. Germline CDR1 SGHVS, CDR2 FQNEAQ. The CDR3 runs to 15 residues. The CDR3: CASSSGSGDTDTQYF. CDR3 nucleotide sequence: TGTGCCAGCAGTAGCGGGAGTGGGGACACAGATACGCAGTATTTT.

As for this clonotype: A junction boundary mismatches the germline segment, possibly from a read error. The CDR3 region has the DNA TGTGCCTGCAGGTCTACAGTAGAGGGTTCACCCCTCCACTTT. It encodes CACRSTVEGSPLHF. J is TRBJ1-6 and V is TRBV12-3 or TRBV12-4; no clear D gene. The CDR3 length is 14 residues.

The chain recombines TRBV28 with TRBJ2-1; D is perhaps TRBD1 or TRBD2 (5 bases each). V dropped 6 bases and J dropped 6 bases, with 6 bases sitting between them. CDR3 length: 11 amino acids. CDR1 is MDHEN and CDR2 is SYDVKM in the germline V gene. CDR3 sequence reads: CASRGVNEQFF. The CDR3, as DNA: TGTGCCAGCAGGGGGGTCAATGAGCAGTTCTTC.

The rearrangement uses TRBV9 and TRBJ2-4; the match to TRBD1 covers 11 bases. CDR3 length equals 16 residues. With V trimmed by 4 bases and J by 5 bases, 8 bases remained unmatched. Germline V lookup: CDR1 SGDLS, CDR2 YYNGEE. CDR3 nucleotide sequence: TGTGCCAGCAGCCTCCGGGACAGGGGGTTGGAAAACATTCAGTACTTC. Its protein product is CASSLRDRGLENIQYF.

The V and J genes are TRBV6-1 and TRBJ1-1; maybe TRBD1 (5 bases). CDR1 and CDR2 from the germline V gene are MNHNS and SASEGT. This CDR3 spans 14 amino acids. V was shortened by 4 bases and J by 0 bases, with 9 bases between the two germline ends. The CDR3 sequence is CASSVGTMNTEAFF. DNA for the CDR3: TGTGCCAGCAGTGTCGGGACTATGAACACTGAAGCTTTCTTT.

This clonotype was detected only a few times. J is TRBJ2-1 and V is TRBV10-3, with D perhaps TRBD2 (5 bases). CDR3 length: 14 residues. CDR1 is ENHRY and CDR2 is SYGVKD in the germline V gene. The V and J ends lost 5 bases and 2 bases respectively, with 10 bases between them. The CDR3 bases are TGTGCCATCAGTTGGCTAGCAGCCTACAATGAGCAGTTCTTC. Protein product: CAISWLAAYNEQFF.

This clonotype was counted only a few times. This chain connects TRBV7-6 to TRBJ1-2, with TRBD1 matching over 9 bases. The CDR3 sequence is 14 residues long. Germline V gene data show CDR1 as SGHVS and CDR2 as FNYEAQ. The V segment lost 2 bases and the J segment 8 bases; nucleotides outside the gene matches: 6. The CDR3 region is CASSLYGDREGYTF. The DNA of the CDR3 is TGTGCCAGCAGCTTATACGGGGACAGGGAAGGCTACACCTTC.

The table lists this clonotype with many counts. This sequence joins TRBV4-1 and TRBJ2-3, with a weak D call TRBD2 (5 bases). This CDR3 has 17 residues. From germline, CDR1 is MGHRA and CDR2 YSYEKL. V shed 4 bases and J shed 2 bases, with 19 bases lying between them. CDR3 coding DNA: TGCGCCAGCAGCCGCGACCCCGCCGGGGTCGTCACAGATACGCAGTATTTT. It specifies CASSRDPAGVVTDTQYF.

The chain carries TRBV7-8 and TRBJ1-1; unclear D gene. Germline CDR1 reads SGHVS; CDR2 reads FQNEAQ. CDR3 length equals 13 residues. V was cut by 0 bases and J by 8 bases, with 10 bases left in between. In nucleotides, the CDR3 is TGTGCCAGCAGCTTAGCGCCTAGCCCAGAAGCTTTCTTT. This translates into CASSLAPSPEAFF.

The chain joins TRBV9 to TRBJ2-2; 9 bases match TRBD2. Germline trimming cut 0 bases from V and 8 bases from J; bases unmatched to any gene: 8. Germline lookup yields CDR1 SGDLS and CDR2 YYNGEE. The CDR3 sequence is 16 residues long. The CDR3 loop is CASSVAPSGDRGELFF. The CDR3 DNA reads as TGTGCCAGCAGCGTAGCTCCTAGCGGGGACCGGGGGGAGCTGTTTTTT. Complete variable domain (other parts from reference TRBV9 and TRBJ2-2): DSGVTQTPKHLITATGQRVTLRCSPRSGDLSVYWYQQSLDQGLQFLIQYYNGEERAKGNILERFSAQQFPDLHSELNLSSLELGDSALYFCASSVAPSGDRGELFFGEGSRLTVL.

Concerning this clonotype itself: This may be a read error: a much more frequent sequence differs by one nucleotide. This chain links TRBV10-3 with TRBJ2-7; D is possibly TRBD2 (5 bases). Deletions cut 5 bases from V and 8 bases from J, with 10 bases between. The V gene's germline CDR1 is ENHRY and CDR2 SYGVKD. The CDR3 contains 11 residues. CDR3 residues: CAISSGQQQYF. CDR3 nucleotides: TGTGCCATCAGTAGCGGTCAACAGCAGTACTTC.